This T cell receptor (beta chain) was sequenced during a study of control samples from healthy donors and cancer patients. Sequencing was performed with immunoSEQ multiplex PCR; in TCRdb, only in-frame clones are kept and a portion is missing. The profile shows some 120,000 clones, more than 85% of them singletons. Germline V gene lookup returns CDR1 MNHEY and CDR2 SMNVEV (reference sequence). There are 15 residues in the CDR3. J lost 8 bases, V lost 5 bases, and 6 bases had no gene match. The receptor was derived from a man aged 30-40 years in good health. Sequencing was performed on blood. The genes are TRBV27 and TRBJ1-4; 12 bases agree with TRBD1. Here the CDR3 DNA reads TGTGCCAGCAGTCCCCCCGGGACAGGGGGCGAAAAACTGTTTTTT. This translates into CASSPPGTGGEKLFF.